This record looks at one TCR beta chain sequence and its context. What it binds is not known. Clones were read by immunoSEQ multiplex PCR, and TCRdb kept only the in-frame ones, dropping some. The sample lists some 2,600 clones, around 27% occurring once. This specimen belongs to a study of T cells in localized non-small cell lung cancer. The sampled adjacent lung lay at least 2 cm from the tumor margin and showed no atypia. Study-wide results and limits: Adjacent uninvolved lung tissue had the highest T cell clonality, exceeding tumor.

Germline values: CDR1 GTSNPN, CDR2 SVGIG (reference sequence). CDR3 length: 12 residues. V was pared by 5 bases and J by 4 bases, with 2 bases of the junction left unmatched. The clonotype comes from a woman aged 35 to 75 with stage II squamous cell lung carcinoma. Material: normal lung tissue next to the tumor, obtained before any cancer treatment. The chain is built from TRBV30 and TRBJ2-5; 9 positions agree with TRBD1. In DNA, the CDR3 is TGTGCCTGGGGACAGGGGCTAGAGACCCAGTACTTC. Its protein product is CAWGQGLETQYF.